This T cell receptor (beta chain) comes out of a study of blood T cell repertoires in COVID-19. Study overall: Acute-phase and convalescent COVID-19 samples originated in the United States, Italy and Spain.

Between the trimmed V and J ends, which lost 2 bases and 3 bases, there was a span of 10 bases. Germline CDR1 reads GTSNPN; CDR2 reads SVGIG (reference sequence). The CDR3 runs to 13 residues. Authors' methods: Nucleated cell counts were estimated from reference gene primer amplification. The data were produced by immunoSEQ multiplex PCR, yet TCRdb's version contains in-frame clones alone and is incomplete. The DNA gave D and trimming, while V, J and clone size come from that table. The sample has some 66,000 clones; approximately 79% are singletons. The clonotype was recovered from a man in his 60s with acute or convalescent COVID-19. The V gene is TRBV30, the J gene TRBJ1-2; the D gene is possibly TRBD1 (6 bases). The sequencing input was peripheral blood. The chain's CDR3 is CAWSTQGDYGYTF. In DNA, the CDR3 is TGTGCCTGGAGTACACAGGGCGACTATGGCTACACCTTC.